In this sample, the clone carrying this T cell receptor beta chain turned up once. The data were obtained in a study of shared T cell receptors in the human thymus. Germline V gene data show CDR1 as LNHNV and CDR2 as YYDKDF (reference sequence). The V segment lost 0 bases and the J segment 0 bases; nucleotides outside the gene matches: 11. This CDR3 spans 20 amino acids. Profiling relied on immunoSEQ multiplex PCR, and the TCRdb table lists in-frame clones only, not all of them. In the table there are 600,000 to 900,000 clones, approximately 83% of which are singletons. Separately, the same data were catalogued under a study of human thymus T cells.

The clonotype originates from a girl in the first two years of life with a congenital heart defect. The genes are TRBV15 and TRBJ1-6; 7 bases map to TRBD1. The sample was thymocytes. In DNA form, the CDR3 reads TGTGCCACCAGCAGAGAGAGGGGGCGTCGATACAGCTCCTATAATTCACCCCTCCACTTT. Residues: CATSRERGRRYSSYNSPLHF.